The rows below give T cell receptor beta chains drawn from one sample of a study of T cells in Graves' hyperthyroidism and ophthalmopathy. TCRdb called the multiplex PCR reads again in MiXCR, with one record for every CDR3 protein. The sample includes roughly 500,000 distinct CDR3 sequences, roughly 13% of them seen just once. The sequenced sample consisted of blood. These receptors were taken from a woman younger than 45 with Graves' hyperthyroidism that later progressed to Graves' ophthalmopathy. CDR3s include the opening cysteine and the closing phenylalanine or tryptophan. D genes are given only for firm matches. Not every row has a clone size; where given, it reads once, few, many or a size class.

>-|TRBJ1-1|few|TRBV24-1
CATSDPVRAEAFF
TGTGCCACCAGTGATCCCGTTCGGGCTGAAGCTTTCTTT
>-|TRBJ1-2|many|TRBV12-3/TRBV12-4
CASSLTEFYGYTF
TGTGCCAGCAGTTTAACGGAGTTCTATGGCTACACCTTC
>TRBD1|TRBJ2-7|many|TRBV30
CAWSAIDRAIYEQYF
TGTGCCTGGAGTGCCATCGACAGGGCTATCTACGAGCAGTACTTC
>TRBD1|TRBJ1-1|many|TRBV29-1
CSVEDPSGGNTEAFF
TGCAGCGTTGAAGATCCGTCAGGGGGGAACACTGAAGCTTTCTTT
>TRBD2|TRBJ2-5|-|TRBV12-3/TRBV12-4
CASSLAPVWQATGLVKGETKYF
TGTGCCAGCAGTTTAGCTCCGGTGTGGCAGGCAACGGGACTAGTGAAGGGAGAGACCAAGTACTTC
>TRBD1|TRBJ2-5|-|TRBV15
CATSRGQGNGETQYF
TGTGCCACCAGCAGAGGACAGGGCAATGGAGAGACCCAGTACTTC
>TRBD2|TRBJ2-7|many|TRBV7-2
CASSPSSGRRYEQYF
TGTGCCAGCAGCCCTTCTAGCGGGAGGAGATACGAGCAGTACTTC
>-|TRBJ2-3|many|TRBV3-1
CASSQDPNTDTQYF
TGTGCCAGCAGCCAAGACCCTAATACAGATACGCAGTATTTT
>-|TRBJ1-2|many|TRBV3-1
CASSQVQGFGYTF
TGTGCCAGCAGCCAAGTCCAGGGCTTTGGCTACACCTTC
>-|TRBJ2-1|many|TRBV9
CASSVLGNEQFF
TGTGCCAGCAGCGTCCTAGGGAATGAGCAGTTCTTC
>-|TRBJ1-2|many|TRBV10-3
CAISEALTGPANYGYTF
TGTGCCATCAGTGAGGCCCTGACTGGCCCAGCTAACTATGGCTACACCTTC
>-|TRBJ1-1|few|TRBV4-1
CASSQGFAGPNTEAFF
TGCGCCAGCAGCCAAGGGTTTGCAGGGCCTAACACTGAAGCTTTCTTT
>-|TRBJ1-2|many|TRBV5-1
CASSLSGRELRYTF
TGCGCCAGCAGCTTGTCAGGGAGGGAGTTACGATACACCTTC
>TRBD1|TRBJ2-7|many|TRBV2
CVSSESGQGPYEQYF
TGTGTCAGCAGTGAATCGGGACAGGGCCCCTACGAGCAGTACTTC
>-|TRBJ2-7|many|TRBV7-9
CASSLPAGVTGPGYEQYF
TGTGCCAGCAGCTTACCGGCAGGGGTGACAGGTCCGGGCTACGAGCAGTACTTC
>-|TRBJ2-7|many|TRBV6-6
CASSYSDAQVTYEQYF
TGTGCCAGCAGTTACTCGGACGCTCAAGTCACCTACGAGCAGTACTTC
>TRBD2|TRBJ2-3|many|TRBV9
CASKTSGSSDTQYF
TGTGCCAGCAAGACTAGCGGGAGCTCAGATACGCAGTATTTT
>-|TRBJ1-1|many|TRBV20-1
CSARDSSNPDTEAFF
TGCAGTGCTAGAGATTCGTCTAACCCGGACACTGAAGCTTTCTTT
>-|TRBJ1-4|-|TRBV30
CAWREGQPFNEKLFF
TGTGCCTGGAGAGAAGGACAGCCTTTTAATGAAAAACTGTTTTTT